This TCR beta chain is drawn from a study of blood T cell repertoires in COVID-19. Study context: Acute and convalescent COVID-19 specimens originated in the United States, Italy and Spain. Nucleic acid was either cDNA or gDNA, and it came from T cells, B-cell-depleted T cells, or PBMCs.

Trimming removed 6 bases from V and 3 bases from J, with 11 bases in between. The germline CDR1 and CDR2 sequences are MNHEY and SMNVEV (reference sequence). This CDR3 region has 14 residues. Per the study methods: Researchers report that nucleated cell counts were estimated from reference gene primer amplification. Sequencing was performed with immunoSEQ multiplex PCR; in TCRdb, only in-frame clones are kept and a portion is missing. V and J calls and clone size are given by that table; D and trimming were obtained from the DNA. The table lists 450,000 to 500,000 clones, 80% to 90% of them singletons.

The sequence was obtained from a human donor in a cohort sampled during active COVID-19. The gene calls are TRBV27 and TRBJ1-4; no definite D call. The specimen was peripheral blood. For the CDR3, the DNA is TGTGCCAGCAGATCGGTTTCGGCTAATGAAAAACTGTTTTTT. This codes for CASRSVSANEKLFF.